This T cell receptor (beta chain) was retrieved from a study of CD8 T cells in Susac syndrome. RNA amounts of about 0.5 to 1 ug underwent reverse transcription with random hexamers. Amplification of TCR beta CDR3 was carried out by immunoSEQ multiplex PCR, which covered 54 Vbeta and 13 Jbeta segments. Via MiXCR, TCRdb re-called the immunoSEQ multiplex PCR reads, giving one row per CDR3 protein. This table holds 130,000 or so distinct CDR3 sequences, 75% to 90% found once. CDR3 length: 14 amino acids. Per germline, CDR1 SGHVS and CDR2 FNYEAQ. Trimming took off 0 bases at V and 1 base at J, with 4 bases between the two ends. Bulk CD8+ and CD4+ cells came from magnetic negative isolation; CD8+ TEMRA by FACS. This clonotype was seen a few times.

The clonotype was recovered from a human donor with multiple sclerosis. This chain connects TRBV7-6 to TRBJ1-5; D unresolved. Sequenced material: CD8+ T cells from PBMCs. DNA of the CDR3: TGTGCCAGCAGCTTAGCGTACAGCAATCAGCCCCAGCATTTT. Translation gives CASSLAYSNQPQHF.